The sequence of this TCR beta chain was determined in a study of beta chain features in type 1 diabetes. Study outcomes and limitations: Significant though moderate, a shortening of TCRB CDR3s appeared in all four CD4+ subsets of Type 1 diabetes patients.

Expressed TCRB transcripts were sequenced because the entire RNA isolate underwent reverse transcription. Sequencing used immunoSEQ multiplex PCR; TCRdb keeps in-frame clones, though not all of them. The sample carries 50,000 or so clones, roughly 39% recorded once. As to this clone: Its antigen is currently unknown.

V lost 5 bases, J lost 8 bases, and 14 bases stayed unmatched. The V gene's germline CDR1 is SQVTM and CDR2 ANQGSEA. This CDR3 spans 14 amino acids. The chain uses TRBV29-1 and TRBJ1-2; TRBD1 matches at 7 bases. The material sequenced was Tregs from blood. The TCR was taken from a young man with type 1 diabetes. The CDR3 DNA reads as TGCAGCGTTCAGCGTCCGGAGGGGGCGAAAGGCTACACCTTC. Translation: CSVQRPEGAKGYTF. The entire variable domain, with the rest obtained from reference TRBV29-1 and TRBJ1-2, is as follows: SAVISQKPSRDICQRGTSLTIQCQVDSQVTMMFWYRQQPGQSLTLIATANQGSEATYESGFVIDKFPISRPNLTFSTLTVSNMSPEDSSIYLCSVQRPEGAKGYTFGSGTRLTVV.